The source of this T cell receptor (beta chain) is a study of OX40 agonist ivuxolimab in advanced cancers. As for the study in general: A male proportion of about 86% was recorded, with mean age approximately 57 years and range about 20 to 79. Earlier anti-PD-1, anti-PD-L1 or anti-CTLA-4 therapy was permitted; under 50% had received some. Study conclusions and caveats: Clonal expansion was seen in CD4+ and CD8+ blood T cells by week 6 at 0.1 to 3.0 mg/kg.

A note on this clone: Its target is unknown.

The assay was immunoSEQ multiplex PCR, and TCRdb's table has in-frame clones only and misses some. The repertoire has about 67,000 clones, 87% of them found once; the top ten carry roughly 3.7%. Trimming pared 5 bases from V and 0 bases from J, leaving 23 bases between. CDR3 size: 18 residues. CDR1 is SGHAT and CDR2 is FQDESV in the germline V gene (reference sequence). This clonotype was obtained from an adult with an advanced solid tumor such as melanoma, head and neck, liver or kidney cancer. Sample: CD4+ or CD8+ T cells sorted from blood, taken in a trial of the OX40 agonist ivuxolimab. This sequence joins TRBV11-1 and TRBJ2-7; weak D call: TRBD1 (5 bases). The CDR3 reads CASSAPTLAGFTSYEQYF. The CDR3 DNA reads TGTGCCAGCAGCGCTCCCACTCTCGCAGGGTTTACCTCCTACGAGCAGTACTTC.